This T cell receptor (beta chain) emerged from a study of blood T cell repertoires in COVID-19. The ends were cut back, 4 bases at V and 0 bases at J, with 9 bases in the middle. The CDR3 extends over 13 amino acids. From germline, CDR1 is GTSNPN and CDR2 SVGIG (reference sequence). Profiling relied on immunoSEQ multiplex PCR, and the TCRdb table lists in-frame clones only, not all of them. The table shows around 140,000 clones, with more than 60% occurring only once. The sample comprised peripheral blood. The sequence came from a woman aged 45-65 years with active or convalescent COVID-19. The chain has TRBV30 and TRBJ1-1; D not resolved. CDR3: CAWMKQLNTEAFF. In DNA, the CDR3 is TGTGCCTGGATGAAACAGTTGAACACTGAAGCTTTCTTT.